This T cell receptor beta chain was found in a study of blood T cells in healthy people across ages. About the study: T cells yielded about one barcoded beta molecule per two cells through template switching.

The authors ran a second PCR of 7 to 11 cycles using a sample-barcoded 5' primer and a J-beta primer mix. A template-switch adaptor that had 12 random nucleotides put a tag on each cDNA molecule. One entry per CDR3 protein, called by TCRdb with MiXCR from the 5' RACE reads. Among about 1.4 million distinct CDR3 sequences, 59% were seen once, and the ten largest hold 5.5% to 8%. Study conclusions and caveats: In long-lived donors, naive CD4+ cell counts and diversity exceeded those of aged donors. Unsorted PBMCs ruled out conclusive naive versus antigen-experienced comparison.

Losses at the gene ends were 3 bases for V and 6 bases for J; bases not matched to a gene: 4. Germline lookup yields CDR1 SGDLS and CDR2 YYNGEE. The CDR3 runs to 13 residues. With regard to this clonotype: What it recognizes is unknown.

Sequences were obtained from blood. This clonotype was obtained from a man aged 18 to 30 in good health. The chain joins TRBV9 to TRBJ2-3, with 7 bases lining up with TRBD2. Written as DNA, the CDR3 is TGTGCCAGCAGCGAAACTAGCGAGGATACGCAGTATTTT. It encodes CASSETSEDTQYF.